The clone carrying this TCR beta chain was observed at least ten times. Between the trimmed V and J ends, which lost 6 bases and 2 bases, there was a span of 15 bases. CDR1 and CDR2 from the germline V gene are SQVTM and ANQGSEA. The CDR3 has 14 residues. The source of the sample is a study of T-cell reconstitution after alpha-beta-depleted transplantation in children. Unique molecular identifiers were used in preparing the TCRbeta library. TCRdb independently ran MiXCR on the PCR reads; one entry per CDR3 protein. The table shows about 580,000 distinct CDR3 sequences, with approximately 22% occurring only once.

The chain uses TRBV29-1 and TRBJ2-3; D unresolved. The clonotype originates from a boy under two years old who had a stem cell transplant for acute myeloid leukemia, so the T cells may come from the graft donor. Sequenced here: PBMCs, mostly from graft donor cells, sampled 360 days after TCRalphabeta/CD19-depleted stem cell transplant. For the CDR3, the DNA is TGCAGCGTCGTTCCGAGGCTTATCACAGATACGCAGTATTTT. Its protein is CSVVPRLITDTQYF.